The source of this T cell receptor beta chain is a study of shared clonotypes between healthy human individuals. Regarding this clone: The antigen remains unidentified.

Study outcomes and limitations: It was observed that 5% to 6% of naive CD4 clonotypes were shared across a handful of donors.

In germline, CDR1 is SGHDT, CDR2 YYEEEE. This CDR3 has 15 amino acids. V lost 2 bases and J 5 bases, leaving 11 bases between the germline ends. Deep was the level used in running the assay. The data were produced by immunoSEQ multiplex PCR, yet TCRdb's version contains in-frame clones alone and is incomplete. The sample carries 2 million to 2.5 million clones, approximately 94% recorded once. Sequenced: naive CD4+ T cells sorted from blood. Subset here: CD45RA+ positively selected. This receptor was identified in a man aged 18 to 29 in good health. The chain uses TRBV5-6 and TRBJ1-6, with no clear D. The CDR3, as DNA: TGTGCCAGCAGCTTTCTATGGTCCGATAATTCACCCCTCCACTTT. Protein: CASSFLWSDNSPLHF.